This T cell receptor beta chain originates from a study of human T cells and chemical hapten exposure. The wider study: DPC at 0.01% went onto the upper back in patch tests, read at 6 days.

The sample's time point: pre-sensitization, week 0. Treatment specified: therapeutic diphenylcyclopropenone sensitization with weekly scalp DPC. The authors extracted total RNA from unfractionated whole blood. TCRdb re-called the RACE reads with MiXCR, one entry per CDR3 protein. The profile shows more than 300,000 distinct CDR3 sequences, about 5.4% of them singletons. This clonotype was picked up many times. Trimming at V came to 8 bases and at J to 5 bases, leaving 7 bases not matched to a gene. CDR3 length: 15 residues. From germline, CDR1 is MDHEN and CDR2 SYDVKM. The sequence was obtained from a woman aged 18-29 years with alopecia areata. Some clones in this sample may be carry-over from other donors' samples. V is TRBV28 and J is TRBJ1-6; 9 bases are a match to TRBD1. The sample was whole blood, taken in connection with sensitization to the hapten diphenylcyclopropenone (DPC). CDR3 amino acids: CASSRRDRDNSPLHF. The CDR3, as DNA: TGTGCCAGCTCCCGCCGGGACAGGGATAATTCACCCCTCCACTTT. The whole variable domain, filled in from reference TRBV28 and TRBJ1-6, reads DVKVTQSSRYLVKRTGEKVFLECVQDMDHENMFWYRQDPGLGLRLIYFSYDVKMKEKGDIPEGYSVSREKKERFSLILESASTNQTSMYLCASSRRDRDNSPLHFGNGTRLTVT.